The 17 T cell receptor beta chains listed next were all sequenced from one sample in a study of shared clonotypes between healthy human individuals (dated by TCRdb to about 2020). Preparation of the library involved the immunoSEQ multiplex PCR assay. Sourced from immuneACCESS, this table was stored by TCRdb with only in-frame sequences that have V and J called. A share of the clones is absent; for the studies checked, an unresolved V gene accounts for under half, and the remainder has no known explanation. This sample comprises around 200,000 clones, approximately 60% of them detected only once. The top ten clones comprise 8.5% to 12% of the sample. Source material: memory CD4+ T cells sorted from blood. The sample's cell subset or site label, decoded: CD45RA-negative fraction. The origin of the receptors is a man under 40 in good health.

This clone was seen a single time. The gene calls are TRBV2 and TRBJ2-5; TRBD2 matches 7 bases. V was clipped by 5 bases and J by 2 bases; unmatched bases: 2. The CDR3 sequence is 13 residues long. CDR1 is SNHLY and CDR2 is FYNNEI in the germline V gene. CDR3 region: CASSRTRQETQYF. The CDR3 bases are TGTGCCAGCAGTAGGACTAGGCAAGAGACCCAGTACTTC. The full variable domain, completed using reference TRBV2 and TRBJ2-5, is EPEVTQTPSHQVTQMGQEVILRCVPISNHLYFYWYRQILGQKVEFLVSFYNNEISEKSEIFDDQFSVERPDGSNFTLKIRSTKLEDSAMYFCASSRTRQETQYFGPGTRLLVL.

CDR3 coding DNA: TGTGCCAGCACCCCCAACTACGAGCAGTACTTC. It translates to CASTPNYEQYF. The chain has TRBV2 and TRBJ2-7; no clear D. Germline V gives CDR1 SNHLY, CDR2 FYNNEI. This CDR3 spans 11 amino acids. Trimming took off 7 bases at V and 3 bases at J, with 7 bases between the two ends.

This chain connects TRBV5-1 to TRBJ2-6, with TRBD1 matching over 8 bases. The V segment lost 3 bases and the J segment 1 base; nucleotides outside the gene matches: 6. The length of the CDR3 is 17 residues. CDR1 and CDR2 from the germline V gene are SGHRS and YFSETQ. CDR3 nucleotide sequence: TGCGCCAGCAGCTCCCGGACAGGGAGTTCTGGGGCCAACGTCCTGACTTTC. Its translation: CASSSRTGSSGANVLTF.

The CDR3 region is CASSATGGRANEQFF. As DNA, the CDR3 is TGTGCCAGCAGCGCCACCGGCGGGAGGGCCAATGAGCAGTTCTTC. The genes are TRBV7-6 and TRBJ2-1, with 9 bases fitting TRBD2. Germline-derived CDR1 and CDR2 are SGHVS and FNYEAQ. V gave up 5 bases and J gave up 6 bases; unmatched junction bases: 8. The CDR3 runs to 15 residues.

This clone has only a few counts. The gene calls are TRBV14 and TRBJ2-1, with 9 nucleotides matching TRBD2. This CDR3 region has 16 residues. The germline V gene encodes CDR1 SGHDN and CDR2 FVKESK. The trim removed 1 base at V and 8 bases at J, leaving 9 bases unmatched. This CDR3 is CASSQARGIAGDEQFF. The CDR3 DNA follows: TGTGCCAGCAGCCAAGCCAGGGGGATAGCGGGAGATGAGCAGTTCTTC.

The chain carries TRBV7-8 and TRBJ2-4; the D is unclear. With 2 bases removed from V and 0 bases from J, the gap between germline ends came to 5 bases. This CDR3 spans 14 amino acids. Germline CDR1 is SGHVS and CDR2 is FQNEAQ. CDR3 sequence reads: CASSLSLAKNIQYF. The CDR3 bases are TGTGCCAGCAGCTTATCCCTAGCCAAAAACATTCAGTACTTC.

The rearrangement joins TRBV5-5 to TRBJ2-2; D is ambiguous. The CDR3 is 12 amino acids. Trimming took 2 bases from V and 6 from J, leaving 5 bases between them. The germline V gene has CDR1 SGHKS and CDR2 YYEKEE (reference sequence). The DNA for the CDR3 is TGTGCCAGCAGCTTCTTCGCCGGGGAGCTGTTTTTT. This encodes CASSFFAGELFF. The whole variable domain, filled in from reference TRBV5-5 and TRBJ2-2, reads DAGVTQSPTHLIKTRGQQVTLRCSPISGHKSVSWYQQVLGQGPQFIFQYYEKEERGRGNFPDRFSARQFPNYSSELNVNALLLGDSALYLCASSFFAGELFFGEGSRLTVL.

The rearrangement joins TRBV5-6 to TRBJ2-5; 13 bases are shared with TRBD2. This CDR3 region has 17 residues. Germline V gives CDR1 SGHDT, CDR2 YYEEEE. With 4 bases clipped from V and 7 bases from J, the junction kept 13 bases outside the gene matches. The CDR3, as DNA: TGTGCCAGCAGCCCAGCTTTACTAGCGGGAGGGCTCGGGACCCAGTACTTC. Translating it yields CASSPALLAGGLGTQYF.

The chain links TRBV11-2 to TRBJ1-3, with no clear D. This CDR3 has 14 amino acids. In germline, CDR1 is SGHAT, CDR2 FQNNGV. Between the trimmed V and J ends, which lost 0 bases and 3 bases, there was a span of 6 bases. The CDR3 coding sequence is TGTGCCAGCAGCTTAGAACAGATTGGAAACACCATATATTTT. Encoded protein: CASSLEQIGNTIYF.

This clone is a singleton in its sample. In DNA form, the CDR3 reads TGCGCCAGCAGTGTTCAAGGGGGGGCAGGGGGCGCCACTTTTCAGCCCCAGCATTTT. Its protein product is CASSVQGGAGGATFQPQHF. The gene calls are TRBV10-2 and TRBJ1-5; 8 bases match TRBD1. Germline CDR1 and CDR2: WSHSY and SAAADI. Germline trimming cut 4 bases from V and 6 bases from J; bases unmatched to any gene: 20. The CDR3 extends over 19 amino acids.

The CDR3 here is CASSGGQNTIYF. The DNA of the CDR3 is TGTGCCAGCAGCGGCGGTCAAAACACCATATATTTT. V and J are TRBV25-1 and TRBJ1-3; D not resolved. V lost 6 bases and J lost 6, with 9 bases in between. The CDR3 sequence is 12 residues long. Germline CDR1 MGHDK, CDR2 SYGVNS.

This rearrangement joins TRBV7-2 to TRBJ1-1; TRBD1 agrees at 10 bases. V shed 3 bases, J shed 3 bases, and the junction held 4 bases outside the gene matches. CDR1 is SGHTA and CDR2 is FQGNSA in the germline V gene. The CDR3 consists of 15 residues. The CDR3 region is CASSFRTGGDTEAFF. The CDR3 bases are TGTGCCAGCAGCTTCCGGACAGGGGGAGACACTGAAGCTTTCTTT.

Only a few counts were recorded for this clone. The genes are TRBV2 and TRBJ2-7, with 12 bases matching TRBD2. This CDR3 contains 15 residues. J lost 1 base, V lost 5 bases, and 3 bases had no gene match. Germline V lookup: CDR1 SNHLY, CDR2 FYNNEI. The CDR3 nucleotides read TGTGCCAGCAGTTGGACTAGCGGGACTTCCTACGAGCAGTACTTC. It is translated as CASSWTSGTSYEQYF.

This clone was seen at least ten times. The CDR3 is CASASPPGYGYTF. The DNA for the CDR3 is TGTGCCAGTGCCAGCCCCCCCGGCTATGGCTACACCTTC. The chain recombines TRBV6-6 with TRBJ1-2; D not certain. The CDR3 sequence is 13 residues long. V lost 9 bases to trimming and J lost 4 bases, with 15 bases between them. CDR1 and CDR2 (germline): MNHNY, SVGAGI (reference sequence).

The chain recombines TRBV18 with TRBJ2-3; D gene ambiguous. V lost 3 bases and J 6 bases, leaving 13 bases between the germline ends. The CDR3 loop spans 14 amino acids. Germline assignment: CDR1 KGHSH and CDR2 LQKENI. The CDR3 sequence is CASSPTTKHDTQYF. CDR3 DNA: TGTGCCAGCTCACCGACGACCAAACATGATACGCAGTATTTT.

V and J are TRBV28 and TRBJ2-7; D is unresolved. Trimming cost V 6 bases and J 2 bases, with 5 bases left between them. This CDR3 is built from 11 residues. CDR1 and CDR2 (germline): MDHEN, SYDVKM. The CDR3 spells CASRGTYEQYF. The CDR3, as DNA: TGTGCCAGCAGAGGGACCTACGAGCAGTACTTC.

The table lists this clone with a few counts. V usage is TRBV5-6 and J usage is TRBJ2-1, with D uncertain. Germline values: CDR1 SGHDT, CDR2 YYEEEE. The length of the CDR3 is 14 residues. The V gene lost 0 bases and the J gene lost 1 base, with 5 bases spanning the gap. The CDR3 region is CASSLDGSYNEQFF. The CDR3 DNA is TGTGCCAGCAGCTTGGATGGTTCCTACAATGAGCAGTTCTTC.